One and the same sample provided the 9 T cell receptor beta chains below, sequenced in a study of T cells after somatic rescue of genetic block. Assay: immunoSEQ multiplex PCR; the TCRdb copy retains only in-frame clones and omits some. This table holds 70,000 or so clones, 90% to 95% found once. The source material was peripheral blood mononuclear cells (PBMCs). These receptors were obtained from a man aged 35-49 years.

This clone was observed a single time. The chain couples TRBV28 to TRBJ2-3, with no clear D. Germline loops: CDR1 MDHEN, CDR2 SYDVKM. Trimming shortened V by 2 bases and J by 6 bases, and 3 bases separated the two germline ends. This CDR3 is built from 11 residues. The CDR3 coding sequence is TGTGCCAGCAGTTTAGTGGATACGCAGTATTTT. Protein product: CASSLVDTQYF.

This chain connects TRBV2 to TRBJ1-5, with D hard to call. This CDR3 contains 14 residues. The V gene lost 3 bases and the J gene lost 7 bases, with 13 bases spanning the gap. The germline V gene has CDR1 SNHLY and CDR2 FYNNEI. CDR3 protein: CASSDLGFGQPQHF. DNA for the CDR3: TGTGCCAGCAGTGACTTGGGGTTTGGGCAGCCCCAGCATTTT.

This chain joins TRBV7-2 and TRBJ2-1; 7 positions agree with TRBD2. Trimming cost V 1 base and J 2 bases; bases outside gene matches: 2. The CDR3 covers 15 residues. Per germline, CDR1 SGHTA and CDR2 FQGNSA. CDR3 in amino acids: CASSLDGGAYNEQFF. The CDR3, as DNA: TGTGCCAGCAGCTTAGATGGGGGGGCCTACAATGAGCAGTTCTTC.

This clone was seen just once. The genes are TRBV2 and TRBJ2-7; D gene uncertain. The V end was cut by 6 bases, the J end by 1 base, with 7 bases between. This CDR3 is built from 12 residues. Germline V gene lookup returns CDR1 SNHLY and CDR2 FYNNEI. CDR3 protein: CASSIQSYEQYF. The DNA of the CDR3 is TGTGCCAGCAGCATCCAATCCTACGAGCAGTACTTC.

The chain links TRBV28 to TRBJ1-3; 7 positions match TRBD1. With V trimmed by 6 bases and J by 4 bases, 6 bases remained unmatched. This CDR3 comprises 14 residues. From germline, CDR1 is MDHEN and CDR2 SYDVKM. CDR3 in DNA: TGTGCCAGCAGGCCGACAGGGAAGGGAAACACCATATATTTT. This translates into CASRPTGKGNTIYF.

The count of this clone is one. V gene TRBV12-5 combines with J gene TRBJ2-2, with D perhaps TRBD2 (6 bases). The CDR3 totals 16 residues. V lost 2 bases to trimming and J lost 4 bases, with 14 bases between them. Germline V gives CDR1 LGHNT, CDR2 FRNRAP. The CDR3 sequence is CASGLRVGGPTGELFF. The CDR3, as DNA: TGTGCTAGTGGTTTGCGTGTAGGAGGGCCCACCGGGGAGCTGTTTTTT.

The chain recombines TRBV6-1 with TRBJ1-5, with TRBD1 matching 7 bases. The V and J ends lost 4 bases and 4 bases, in that order; junction bases with no gene match: 4. Germline V gene data show CDR1 as MNHNS and CDR2 as SASEGT. The CDR3 covers 14 residues. This CDR3 reads CASSVDRANQPQHF. CDR3 bases: TGTGCCAGCAGTGTTGACAGGGCAAATCAGCCCCAGCATTTT.

V gene TRBV12-5 combines with J gene TRBJ2-2; 10 bases map to TRBD2. Germline CDR1 reads LGHNT; CDR2 reads FRNRAP. The junction had 4 bases not matched to a gene; V was cut back by 8 bases and J by 1 base. The CDR3 consists of 15 residues. The CDR3 protein is CASTASGGNTGELFF. DNA of the CDR3: TGTGCTAGTACGGCTAGCGGGGGGAACACCGGGGAGCTGTTTTTT.

The chain recombines TRBV7-8 with TRBJ1-1, with 7 positions matching TRBD1. CDR3 length: 13 residues. Germline CDR1 reads SGHVS; CDR2 reads FQNEAQ. J lost 7 bases, V lost 1 base, and 3 bases had no gene match. The CDR3 reads CASSLDRGNEAFF. CDR3 in DNA: TGTGCCAGCAGCTTAGACAGGGGTAATGAAGCTTTCTTT.